A selection of T cell receptor beta chains follows, all from one sample in a study of T cell repertoires in cytomegalovirus infection. Using its own MiXCR run on the reads, TCRdb lists one record per CDR3 protein. This table has some 480,000 distinct CDR3 sequences, more than 30% appearing once. Antigens for these TCRs are unknown. The material sequenced was cultured PBMCs, taken from culture after CMV antigen stimulation. The receptor set was obtained from a human donor in good health (CMV status not recorded). Some clones in this sample may be carry-over from other donors' samples. CDR3s include the opening cysteine and the closing phenylalanine or tryptophan. Fields, in order: CDR3 DNA, CDR3 protein, J gene, D gene, V gene, clone size. D genes are given only for firm matches. Clone sizes are given selectively: once, few, many, or a class where the clone is expanded.

CDR3nt: TGTGCCAGCATGGGGACAGGGGTCACTGAAGCTTTCTTT; CDR3aa: CASMGTGVTEAFF; j_gene: TRBJ1-1; d_gene: TRBD1; v_gene: TRBV6-1; abundance: few
CDR3nt: TGTGCCAGCAGCTTGGCTAGCGGGAGCTTTTATACGCAGTATTTT; CDR3aa: CASSLASGSFYTQYF; j_gene: TRBJ2-3; d_gene: TRBD2; v_gene: TRBV5-6; abundance: -
CDR3nt: TGTGCCAGCAGTCCCAATGGGGCGGCCCCCTACGAGCAGTACTTC; CDR3aa: CASSPNGAAPYEQYF; j_gene: TRBJ2-7; d_gene: -; v_gene: TRBV27; abundance: -
CDR3nt: TGTGCCAGTAGTACCCGCGACAGGGCACGGAGCTACACCTTC; CDR3aa: CASSTRDRARSYTF; j_gene: TRBJ1-2; d_gene: TRBD1; v_gene: TRBV19; abundance: few
CDR3nt: TGTGCCAGCAGCTTAAATGGTCCCGGGGACAATGAGCAGTTCTTC; CDR3aa: CASSLNGPGDNEQFF; j_gene: TRBJ2-1; d_gene: -; v_gene: TRBV7-9; abundance: many
CDR3nt: TGTGCCAGCAGCGCCCGATCTTGGGAGACCCAGTACTTC; CDR3aa: CASSARSWETQYF; j_gene: TRBJ2-5; d_gene: -; v_gene: TRBV7-2; abundance: few
CDR3nt: TGTGCCAGTAGAGGTCTCAAGGGTAAATCCGGGACTGACACAGATACGCAGTATTTT; CDR3aa: CASRGLKGKSGTDTDTQYF; j_gene: TRBJ2-3; d_gene: -; v_gene: TRBV19; abundance: -
CDR3nt: TGTGCCAGCAGCTTAGCTACCACAGGGGGCTGGAATGGCTACACCTTC; CDR3aa: CASSLATTGGWNGYTF; j_gene: TRBJ1-2; d_gene: TRBD1; v_gene: TRBV7-9; abundance: few
CDR3nt: TGTGCCAGCAGTTCCCCCGTTAGGGAGCAGTTCTTC; CDR3aa: CASSSPVREQFF; j_gene: TRBJ2-1; d_gene: -; v_gene: TRBV27; abundance: few
CDR3nt: TGCGCCAGCAGCCAAGATGTAGGGACAGCCTATTCCTATGGCTACACCTTC; CDR3aa: CASSQDVGTAYSYGYTF; j_gene: TRBJ1-2; d_gene: TRBD1; v_gene: TRBV4-1; abundance: -
CDR3nt: TGTGCCAGCGCTAGGACTAGCGGGACCTACGAGCAGTACTTC; CDR3aa: CASARTSGTYEQYF; j_gene: TRBJ2-7; d_gene: TRBD2; v_gene: TRBV6-5; abundance: -
CDR3nt: TGTGCCAGCAGCCCCGACAGCAACTCCTACAATGAGCAGTTCTTC; CDR3aa: CASSPDSNSYNEQFF; j_gene: TRBJ2-1; d_gene: -; v_gene: TRBV7-9; abundance: few
CDR3nt: TGTGCCAGCAAACCGGGAGATCAAGAGACCCAGTACTTC; CDR3aa: CASKPGDQETQYF; j_gene: TRBJ2-5; d_gene: -; v_gene: TRBV12-3/TRBV12-4; abundance: -
CDR3nt: TGTGCCAGCAGCCCGAACCTTCCGGGATTCCAAGAGACCCAGTACTTC; CDR3aa: CASSPNLPGFQETQYF; j_gene: TRBJ2-5; d_gene: -; v_gene: TRBV6-2/TRBV6-3; abundance: -
CDR3nt: TGTGCCAGCAGCTTAGCAAGTGGGGCAGGGGGCTGGGTGAACACTGAAGCTTTCTTT; CDR3aa: CASSLASGAGGWVNTEAFF; j_gene: TRBJ1-1; d_gene: TRBD1; v_gene: TRBV7-4; abundance: once
CDR3nt: TGTGCCAGCAGTTTAGATCCGGGGCCTGTGGCAGATACGCAGTATTTT; CDR3aa: CASSLDPGPVADTQYF; j_gene: TRBJ2-3; d_gene: -; v_gene: TRBV12-3/TRBV12-4; abundance: once
CDR3nt: TGTGCCAGCAGTAAGTACCGGGACGGTAACAATGAGCAGTTCTTC; CDR3aa: CASSKYRDGNNEQFF; j_gene: TRBJ2-1; d_gene: -; v_gene: TRBV6-2/TRBV6-3; abundance: -
CDR3nt: TGTGCCAGCAGCCAAGATCTTCGGAGCGGGAGTCACACAGATACGCAGTATTTT; CDR3aa: CASSQDLRSGSHTDTQYF; j_gene: TRBJ2-3; d_gene: TRBD2; v_gene: TRBV14; abundance: -
CDR3nt: TGTGCCAGCAGTTCCCGACTAGAGCAGTACTTC; CDR3aa: CASSSRLEQYF; j_gene: TRBJ2-7; d_gene: -; v_gene: TRBV7-2; abundance: few
CDR3nt: TGTGCCAGCAAAACCGATATTAACACTGAAGCTTTCTTT; CDR3aa: CASKTDINTEAFF; j_gene: TRBJ1-1; d_gene: -; v_gene: TRBV7-8; abundance: many
CDR3nt: TGTGCCAGCAGCTTCCCAGTGGCTGGGGCCAACGTCCTGACTTTC; CDR3aa: CASSFPVAGANVLTF; j_gene: TRBJ2-6; d_gene: -; v_gene: TRBV7-3; abundance: -
CDR3nt: TGTGCCAGCGGGCGGACAGGGTGGACTGAAGCTTTCTTT; CDR3aa: CASGRTGWTEAFF; j_gene: TRBJ1-1; d_gene: TRBD1; v_gene: TRBV12-3/TRBV12-4; abundance: few
CDR3nt: TGTGCCAGCAGCTTAGGGGGGGCGCGCCACGGGGAGCTGTTTTTT; CDR3aa: CASSLGGARHGELFF; j_gene: TRBJ2-2; d_gene: -; v_gene: TRBV7-2; abundance: -
CDR3nt: TGTGCCAGCAGTTACGGCCTAGCGGAAAATGAGCAGTTCTTC; CDR3aa: CASSYGLAENEQFF; j_gene: TRBJ2-1; d_gene: TRBD2; v_gene: TRBV6-8; abundance: -
CDR3nt: TGTGCCAGCAGTCGACCGCTAGCGGGAGGAGGGGAGCAGTACTTC; CDR3aa: CASSRPLAGGGEQYF; j_gene: TRBJ2-7; d_gene: TRBD2; v_gene: TRBV6-1; abundance: -
CDR3nt: TGTGCCAGCAGCAGGGGACAGGGGACTGACAATGAGCAGTTCTTC; CDR3aa: CASSRGQGTDNEQFF; j_gene: TRBJ2-1; d_gene: TRBD1; v_gene: TRBV7-2; abundance: many
CDR3nt: TGTGCCAGCAGCTCCGGCACCACCAATGAGCAGTTCTTC; CDR3aa: CASSSGTTNEQFF; j_gene: TRBJ2-1; d_gene: -; v_gene: TRBV7-9; abundance: -
CDR3nt: TGTGCCAGCAGCAAACCCAGACTAGCGGGACGCTCCTACAATGAGCAGTTCTTC; CDR3aa: CASSKPRLAGRSYNEQFF; j_gene: TRBJ2-1; d_gene: TRBD2; v_gene: TRBV7-2; abundance: -
CDR3nt: TGTGCCAGCAGGGAACCGGGCGGGACTGGAAACACCATATATTTT; CDR3aa: CASREPGGTGNTIYF; j_gene: TRBJ1-3; d_gene: -; v_gene: TRBV6-6; abundance: -
CDR3nt: TGCAGCGTTGAAGACCACAGGGGGCCTACTGAAGCTTTCTTT; CDR3aa: CSVEDHRGPTEAFF; j_gene: TRBJ1-1; d_gene: TRBD1; v_gene: TRBV29-1; abundance: -
CDR3nt: TGTGCCAGCAATTTCCCCGGGACTAGCCGAAATGAGCAGTTCTTC; CDR3aa: CASNFPGTSRNEQFF; j_gene: TRBJ2-1; d_gene: TRBD2; v_gene: TRBV12-3/TRBV12-4; abundance: -